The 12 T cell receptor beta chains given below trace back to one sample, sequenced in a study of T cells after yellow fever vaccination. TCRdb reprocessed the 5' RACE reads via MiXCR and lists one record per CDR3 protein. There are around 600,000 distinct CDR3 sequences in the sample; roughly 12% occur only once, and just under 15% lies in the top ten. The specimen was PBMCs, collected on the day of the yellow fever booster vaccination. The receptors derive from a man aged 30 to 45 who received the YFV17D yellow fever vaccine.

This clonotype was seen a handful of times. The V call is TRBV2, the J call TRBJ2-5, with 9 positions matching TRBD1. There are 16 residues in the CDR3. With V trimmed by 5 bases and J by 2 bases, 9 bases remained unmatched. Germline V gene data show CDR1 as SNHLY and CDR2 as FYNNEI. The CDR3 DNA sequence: TGTGCCAGCAGTACACCCAGGGACAGGGTACAAGAGACCCAGTACTTC. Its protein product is CASSTPRDRVQETQYF.

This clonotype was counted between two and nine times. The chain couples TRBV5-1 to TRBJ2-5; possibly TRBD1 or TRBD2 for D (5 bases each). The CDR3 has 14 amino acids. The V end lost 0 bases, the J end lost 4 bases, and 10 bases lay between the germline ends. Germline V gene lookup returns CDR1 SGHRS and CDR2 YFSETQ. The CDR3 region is CASSLAWDRETQYF. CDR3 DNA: TGCGCCAGCAGCTTGGCCTGGGACCGAGAGACCCAGTACTTC.

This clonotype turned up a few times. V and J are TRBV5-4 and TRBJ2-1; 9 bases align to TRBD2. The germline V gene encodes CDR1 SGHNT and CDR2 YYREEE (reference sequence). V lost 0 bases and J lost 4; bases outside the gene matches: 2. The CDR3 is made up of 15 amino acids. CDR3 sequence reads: CASSLASGIYNEQFF. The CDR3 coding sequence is TGTGCCAGCAGCTTGGCTAGCGGGATATACAATGAGCAGTTCTTC.

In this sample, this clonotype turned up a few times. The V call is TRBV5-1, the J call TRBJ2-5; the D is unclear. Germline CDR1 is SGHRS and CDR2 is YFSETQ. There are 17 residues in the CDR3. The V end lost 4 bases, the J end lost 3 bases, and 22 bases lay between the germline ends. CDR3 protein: CASSRNGDYTVKETQYF. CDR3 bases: TGCGCCAGCAGCCGAAACGGAGATTACACCGTCAAAGAGACCCAGTACTTC.

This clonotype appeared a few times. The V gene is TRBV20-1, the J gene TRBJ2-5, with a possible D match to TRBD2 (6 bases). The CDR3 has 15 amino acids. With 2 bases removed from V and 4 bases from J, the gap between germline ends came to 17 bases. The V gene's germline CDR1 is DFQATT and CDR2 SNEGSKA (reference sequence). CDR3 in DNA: TGCAGTGCTAGATCTAGACTAGTTCCAGCAGAGACCCAGTACTTC. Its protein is CSARSRLVPAETQYF.

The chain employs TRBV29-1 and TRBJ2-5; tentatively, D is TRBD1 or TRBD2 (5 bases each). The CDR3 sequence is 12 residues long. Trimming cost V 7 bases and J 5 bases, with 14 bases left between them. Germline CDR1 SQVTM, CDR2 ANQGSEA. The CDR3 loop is CSGRDGGETQYF. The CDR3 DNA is TGCAGCGGCCGGGACGGCGGGGAGACCCAGTACTTC.

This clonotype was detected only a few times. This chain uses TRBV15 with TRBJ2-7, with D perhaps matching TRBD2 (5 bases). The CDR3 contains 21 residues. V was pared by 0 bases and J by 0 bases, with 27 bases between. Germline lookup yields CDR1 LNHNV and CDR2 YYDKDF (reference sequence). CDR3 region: CATSRDRLSLALPLSSYEQYF. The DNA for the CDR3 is TGTGCCACCAGCAGAGATCGATTAAGTCTAGCTCTGCCCCTAAGCTCCTACGAGCAGTACTTC.

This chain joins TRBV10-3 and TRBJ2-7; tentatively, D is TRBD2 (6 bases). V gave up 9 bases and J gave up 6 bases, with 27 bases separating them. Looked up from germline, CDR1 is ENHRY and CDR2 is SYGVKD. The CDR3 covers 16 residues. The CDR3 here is CAITGTHLVPLGEQYF. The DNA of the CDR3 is TGTGCCATAACCGGGACTCATCTAGTCCCTCTGGGCGAGCAGTACTTC.

The chain's CDR3 is CSAPRGGGWSEQFF. CDR3 nucleotide sequence: TGCAGTGCTCCCAGGGGGGGAGGTTGGAGTGAGCAGTTCTTC. This chain connects TRBV20-1 to TRBJ2-1; D possibly matches TRBD1 or TRBD2 (7 bases each). CDR3 size: 14 residues. Trimming shortened V by 5 bases and J by 9 bases, and 20 bases separated the two germline ends. CDR1 is DFQATT, CDR2 SNEGSKA, per germline (reference sequence).

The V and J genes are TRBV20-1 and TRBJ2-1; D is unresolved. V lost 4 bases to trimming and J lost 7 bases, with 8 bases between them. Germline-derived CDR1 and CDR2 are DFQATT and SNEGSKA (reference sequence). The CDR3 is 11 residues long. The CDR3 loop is CSAISGNEQFF. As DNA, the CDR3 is TGCAGTGCTATATCTGGAAATGAGCAGTTCTTC.

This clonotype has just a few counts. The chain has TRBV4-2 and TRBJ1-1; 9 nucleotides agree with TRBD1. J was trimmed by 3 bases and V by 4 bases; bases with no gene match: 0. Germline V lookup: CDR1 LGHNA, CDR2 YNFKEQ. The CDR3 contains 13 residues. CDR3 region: CASSRTGDTEAFF. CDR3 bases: TGTGCCAGCAGCCGGACAGGGGACACTGAAGCTTTCTTT.

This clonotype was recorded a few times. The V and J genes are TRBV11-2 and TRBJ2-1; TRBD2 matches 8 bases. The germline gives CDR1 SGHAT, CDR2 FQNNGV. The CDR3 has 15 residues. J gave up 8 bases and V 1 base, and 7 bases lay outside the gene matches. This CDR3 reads CASSLVSSGYDEQFF. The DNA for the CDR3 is TGTGCCAGCAGCTTAGTGTCTAGCGGGTACGATGAGCAGTTCTTC. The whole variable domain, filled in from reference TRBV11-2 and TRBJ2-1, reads EAGVAQSPRYKIIEKRQSVAFWCNPISGHATLYWYQQILGQGPKLLIQFQNNGVVDDSQLPKDRFSAERLKGVDSTLKIQPAKLEDSAVYLCASSLVSSGYDEQFFGPGTRLTVL.